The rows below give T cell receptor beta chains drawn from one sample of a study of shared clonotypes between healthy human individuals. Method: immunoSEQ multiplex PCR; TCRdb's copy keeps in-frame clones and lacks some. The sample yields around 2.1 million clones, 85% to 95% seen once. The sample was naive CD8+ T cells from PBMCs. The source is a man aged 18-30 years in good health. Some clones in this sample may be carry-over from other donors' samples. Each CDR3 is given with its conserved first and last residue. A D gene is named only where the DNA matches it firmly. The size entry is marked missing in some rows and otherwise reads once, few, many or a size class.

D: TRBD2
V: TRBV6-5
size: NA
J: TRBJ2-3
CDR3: CASSPGTSIADTQYF
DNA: TGTGCCAGCAGCCCCGGGACTAGCATAGCAGATACGCAGTATTTT

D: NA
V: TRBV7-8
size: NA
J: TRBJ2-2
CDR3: CASSLSGGHFTGELFF
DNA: TGTGCCAGCAGCCTTAGCGGAGGTCATTTCACCGGGGAGCTGTTTTTT

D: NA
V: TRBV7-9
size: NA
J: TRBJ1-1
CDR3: CASSFIDLGSEAFF
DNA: TGTGCCAGCAGCTTTATCGATTTAGGCAGCGAAGCTTTCTTT

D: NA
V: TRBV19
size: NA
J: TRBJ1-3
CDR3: CATTGTGNTIYF
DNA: TGTGCCACCACAGGGACTGGAAACACCATATATTTT

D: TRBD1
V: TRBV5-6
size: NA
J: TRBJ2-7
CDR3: CASSFGQGSLYEQYF
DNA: TGTGCCAGCAGCTTCGGACAGGGTAGTCTCTACGAGCAGTACTTC

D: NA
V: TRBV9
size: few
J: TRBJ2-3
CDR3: CASSVGSPDTQYF
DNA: TGTGCCAGCAGCGTAGGCTCCCCAGATACGCAGTATTTT

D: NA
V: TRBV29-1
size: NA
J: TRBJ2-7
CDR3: CSVVGEFYYEQYF
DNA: TGCAGCGTTGTGGGGGAATTTTACTACGAGCAGTACTTC

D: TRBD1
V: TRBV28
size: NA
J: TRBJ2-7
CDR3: CASSLNRRTGDYEQYF
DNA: TGTGCCAGCAGTTTGAATCGACGGACAGGGGATTACGAGCAGTACTTC

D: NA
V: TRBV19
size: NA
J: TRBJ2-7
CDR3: CASSPLGAGFYEQYF
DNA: TGTGCCAGTAGTCCCCTGGGGGCAGGGTTCTACGAGCAGTACTTC

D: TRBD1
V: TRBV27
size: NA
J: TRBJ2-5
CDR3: CASSTHTGARLKETQYF
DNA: TGTGCCAGCAGTACTCACACAGGGGCCCGCCTAAAAGAGACCCAGTACTTC

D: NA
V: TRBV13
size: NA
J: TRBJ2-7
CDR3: CASSLVGLSPEQYF
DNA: TGTGCCAGCAGCTTAGTCGGCCTGAGTCCCGAGCAGTACTTC

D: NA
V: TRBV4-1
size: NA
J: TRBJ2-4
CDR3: CASSQDHTNSDIQYF
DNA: TGCGCCAGCAGCCAAGATCATACGAACAGTGACATTCAGTACTTC

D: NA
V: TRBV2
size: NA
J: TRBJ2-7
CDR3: CASSPRTTPYEQYF
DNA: TGTGCCAGCAGTCCCCGGACTACCCCCTACGAGCAGTACTTC

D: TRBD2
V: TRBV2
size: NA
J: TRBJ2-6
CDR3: CATPGGTDTTGTSGSSGANVLTF
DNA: TGTGCCACCCCAGGGGGGACAGACACGACCGGGACTAGCGGTAGCTCTGGGGCCAACGTCCTGACTTTC

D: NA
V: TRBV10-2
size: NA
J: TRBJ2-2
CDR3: CASRDTNTGELFF
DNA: TGCGCCAGCCGGGACACCAACACCGGGGAGCTGTTTTTT

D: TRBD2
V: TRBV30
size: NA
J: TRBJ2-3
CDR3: CAWSVRPGLAGSTDTQYF
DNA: TGTGCCTGGAGTGTACGCCCTGGCTTAGCGGGAAGCACAGATACGCAGTATTTT